This T cell receptor (beta chain) was observed in a study of early T cells in non-severe SARS-CoV-2 infection. In the study overall: Sequencing of bulk RNA from unsorted whole blood was done, without chain pairing. Study findings and constraints: A preference for anti-spike CD8 responses marked VDJdb matching, which missed private and CD4 specificities.

This clonotype occurred a few times. The antigen remains unidentified. The TCR library protocol attached unique molecular identifiers to the individual cDNA molecules. One entry per CDR3 protein results from TCRdb running MiXCR on the 5' RACE reads. The sample holds 65,000 to 85,000 distinct CDR3 sequences; under 14% are singletons and the top ten take 3.5% to 4%. Looked up from germline, CDR1 is MGHRA and CDR2 is YSYEKL. The CDR3 length is 14 residues. The V gene lost 0 bases and the J gene lost 4 bases, with 9 bases spanning the gap. This chain uses TRBV4-1 with TRBJ1-1; perhaps TRBD1 as D (6 bases). The sample consisted of whole blood. The source of this sequence is an adult who was a healthcare worker with PCR-confirmed SARS-CoV-2 infection or an uninfected control (not recorded which). CDR3 bases: TGCGCCAGCAGCCAAGATCAGGGGTTCACTGAAGCTTTCTTT. Encoded protein: CASSQDQGFTEAFF.